Reported below is one T cell receptor (beta chain). What it recognizes is unknown. Sequencing used immunoSEQ multiplex PCR; TCRdb keeps in-frame clones, though not all of them. The sample lists about 46,000 clones, roughly 90% occurring once. Germline CDR1 and CDR2: SGHNT and YENEEA. The V gene end was trimmed by 2 bases and the J gene end by 4 bases; junction bases not matched to a gene: 7. The CDR3 spans 15 residues. These data belong to a study of OX40 agonist ivuxolimab in advanced cancers. Study results and caveats: Partial responders at 0.1-3.0 mg/kg had among the lowest clonal expansion.

The chain uses TRBV11-3 and TRBJ2-7, with 8 bases that match TRBD1. The sequencing here drew on CD4+ or CD8+ T cells sorted from blood, taken in a trial of the OX40 agonist ivuxolimab. This receptor was identified in an adult with an advanced solid tumor such as melanoma, head and neck, liver or kidney cancer. The chain's CDR3 is CASSLRTGRVYEQYF. As DNA, the CDR3 is TGTGCCAGCAGCTTACGGACAGGGCGGGTTTACGAGCAGTACTTC.